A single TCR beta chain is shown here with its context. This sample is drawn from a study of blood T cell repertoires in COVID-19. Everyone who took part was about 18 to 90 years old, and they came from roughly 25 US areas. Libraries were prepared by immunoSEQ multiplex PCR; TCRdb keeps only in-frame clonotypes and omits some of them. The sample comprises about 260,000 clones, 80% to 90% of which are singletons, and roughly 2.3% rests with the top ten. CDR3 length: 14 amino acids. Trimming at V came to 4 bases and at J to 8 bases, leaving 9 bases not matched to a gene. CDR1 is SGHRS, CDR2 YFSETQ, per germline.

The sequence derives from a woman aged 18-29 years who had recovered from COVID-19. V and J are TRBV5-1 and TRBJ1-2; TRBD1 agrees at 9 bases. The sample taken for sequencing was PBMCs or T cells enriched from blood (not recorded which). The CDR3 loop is CASSGSGTGRGYTF. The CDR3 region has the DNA TGCGCCAGCAGCGGATCCGGGACAGGGAGAGGCTACACCTTC.